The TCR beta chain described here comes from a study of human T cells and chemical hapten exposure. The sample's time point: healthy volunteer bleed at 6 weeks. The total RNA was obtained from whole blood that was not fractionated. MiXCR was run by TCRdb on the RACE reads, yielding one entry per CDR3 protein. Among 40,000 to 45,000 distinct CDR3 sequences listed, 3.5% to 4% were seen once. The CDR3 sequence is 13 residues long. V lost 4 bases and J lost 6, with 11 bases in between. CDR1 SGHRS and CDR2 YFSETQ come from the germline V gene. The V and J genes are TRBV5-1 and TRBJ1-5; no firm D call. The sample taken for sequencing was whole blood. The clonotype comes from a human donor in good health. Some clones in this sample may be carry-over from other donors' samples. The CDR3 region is CASSTDFSQPQHF. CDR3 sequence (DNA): TGCGCCAGCAGCACGGATTTCAGTCAGCCCCAGCATTTT.